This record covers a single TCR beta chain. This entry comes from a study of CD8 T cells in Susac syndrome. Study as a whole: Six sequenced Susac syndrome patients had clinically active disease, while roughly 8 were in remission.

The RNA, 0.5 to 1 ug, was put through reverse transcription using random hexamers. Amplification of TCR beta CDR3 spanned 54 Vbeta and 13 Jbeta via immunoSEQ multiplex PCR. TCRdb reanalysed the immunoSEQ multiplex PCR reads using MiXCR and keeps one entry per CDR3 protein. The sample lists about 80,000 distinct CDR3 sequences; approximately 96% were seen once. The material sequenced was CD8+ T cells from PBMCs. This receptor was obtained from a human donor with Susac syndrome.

CDR3 sequence (DNA): TGCGCCAGCAGCCAAGAGCCGGACCTCTCCTATAATTCACCCCTCCACTTT. Translation gives CASSQEPDLSYNSPLHF. The chain uses TRBV4-1 and TRBJ1-6, with D unresolved. Germline V lookup: CDR1 MGHRA, CDR2 YSYEKL. The ends were cut back, 0 bases at V and 0 bases at J, with 9 bases in the middle. This CDR3 has 17 residues.